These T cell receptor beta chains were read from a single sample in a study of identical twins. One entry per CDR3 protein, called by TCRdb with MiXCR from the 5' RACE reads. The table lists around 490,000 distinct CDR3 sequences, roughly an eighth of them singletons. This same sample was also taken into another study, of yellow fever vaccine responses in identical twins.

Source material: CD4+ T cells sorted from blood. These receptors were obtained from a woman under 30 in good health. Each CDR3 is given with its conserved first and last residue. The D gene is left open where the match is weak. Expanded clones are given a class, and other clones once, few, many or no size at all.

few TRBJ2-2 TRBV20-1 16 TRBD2 TGCAGTGCTCCCCAAGGACTAGCGGGAGCGGCCGGGGAGCTGTTTTTT CSAPQGLAGAAGELFF
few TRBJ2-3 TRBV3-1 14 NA TGTGCCAGCAATTACGGGGGCCTCACAGATACGCAGTATTTT CASNYGGLTDTQYF
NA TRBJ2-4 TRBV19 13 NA TGTGCCAGTAGGACAGGTCAGGGAAACATTCAGTACTTC CASRTGQGNIQYF
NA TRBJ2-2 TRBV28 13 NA TGTGCCAGCAGTTTATTAGGGGTCGGGGAGCTGTTTTTT CASSLLGVGELFF
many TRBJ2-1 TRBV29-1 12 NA TGCAGCGTTATACAGGGTTACAATGAGCAGTTCTTC CSVIQGYNEQFF
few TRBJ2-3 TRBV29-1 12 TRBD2 TGCAGCGGACTAGCGGGAGCAGATACGCAGTATTTT CSGLAGADTQYF
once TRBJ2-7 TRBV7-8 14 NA TGTGCCAGCAGCCCCAGGATTCCCAGTTACGAGCAGTACTTC CASSPRIPSYEQYF
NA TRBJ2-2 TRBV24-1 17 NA TGTGCCACCAGTGATTTGACGACAGGTGTGAACACCGGGGAGCTGTTTTTT CATSDLTTGVNTGELFF
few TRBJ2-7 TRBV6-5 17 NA TGTGCCAGCAGTTACAGTGTCGGTTCCCGGGGCGTCTACGAGCAGTACTTC CASSYSVGSRGVYEQYF
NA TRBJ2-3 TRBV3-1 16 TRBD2 TGTGCCAGCAGCAAGACTAGCGGGAGTGGAACAGATACGCAGTATTTT CASSKTSGSGTDTQYF
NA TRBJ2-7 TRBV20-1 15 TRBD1 TGCAGTGCTAGAGAGGGACAGCTTGTGCCCTACGAGCAGTACTTC CSAREGQLVPYEQYF
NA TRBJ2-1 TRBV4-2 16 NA TGTGCCAGCAGCCAAGCGGGACGAAAGGAATACAATGAGCAGTTCTTC CASSQAGRKEYNEQFF
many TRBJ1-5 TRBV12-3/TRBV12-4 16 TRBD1 TGTGCCAGCAGTTTTACAATCCCAGGGGGACATCAGCCCCAGCATTTT CASSFTIPGGHQPQHF
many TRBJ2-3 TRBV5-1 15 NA TGCGCCAGCAGCTTGGGTAGCGGTGCCCCAGATACGCAGTATTTT CASSLGSGAPDTQYF
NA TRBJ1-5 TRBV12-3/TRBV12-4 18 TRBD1 TGTGCCAGCACGAGACAGGGTAACACGATCCTGAGCAATCAGCCCCAGCATTTT CASTRQGNTILSNQPQHF
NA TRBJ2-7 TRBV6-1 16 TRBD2 TGTGCCAGCAGTAGAGGTAGCGGGGGGGCCGTGTACGAGCAGTACTTC CASSRGSGGAVYEQYF
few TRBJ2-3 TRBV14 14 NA TGTGCCAGCAGCCAAGAGATAGGAACAGATACGCAGTATTTT CASSQEIGTDTQYF